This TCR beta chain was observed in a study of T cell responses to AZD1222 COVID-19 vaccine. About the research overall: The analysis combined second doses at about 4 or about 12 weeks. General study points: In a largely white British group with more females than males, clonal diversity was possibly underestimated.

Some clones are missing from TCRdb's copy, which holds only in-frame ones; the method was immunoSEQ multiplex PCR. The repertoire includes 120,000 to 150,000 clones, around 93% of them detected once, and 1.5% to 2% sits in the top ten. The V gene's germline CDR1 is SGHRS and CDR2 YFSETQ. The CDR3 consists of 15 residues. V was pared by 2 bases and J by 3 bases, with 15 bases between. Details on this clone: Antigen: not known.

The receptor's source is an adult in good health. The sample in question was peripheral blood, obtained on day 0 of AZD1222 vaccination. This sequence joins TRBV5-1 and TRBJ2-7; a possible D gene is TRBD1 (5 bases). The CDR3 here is CASSLEDRTFYEQYF. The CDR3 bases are TGCGCCAGCAGCTTAGAAGACAGAACATTCTACGAGCAGTACTTC. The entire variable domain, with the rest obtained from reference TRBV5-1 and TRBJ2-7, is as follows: KAGVTQTPRYLIKTRGQQVTLSCSPISGHRSVSWYQQTPGQGLQFLFEYFSETQRNKGNFPGRFSGRQFSNSRSEMNVSTLELGDSALYLCASSLEDRTFYEQYFGPGTRLTVT.